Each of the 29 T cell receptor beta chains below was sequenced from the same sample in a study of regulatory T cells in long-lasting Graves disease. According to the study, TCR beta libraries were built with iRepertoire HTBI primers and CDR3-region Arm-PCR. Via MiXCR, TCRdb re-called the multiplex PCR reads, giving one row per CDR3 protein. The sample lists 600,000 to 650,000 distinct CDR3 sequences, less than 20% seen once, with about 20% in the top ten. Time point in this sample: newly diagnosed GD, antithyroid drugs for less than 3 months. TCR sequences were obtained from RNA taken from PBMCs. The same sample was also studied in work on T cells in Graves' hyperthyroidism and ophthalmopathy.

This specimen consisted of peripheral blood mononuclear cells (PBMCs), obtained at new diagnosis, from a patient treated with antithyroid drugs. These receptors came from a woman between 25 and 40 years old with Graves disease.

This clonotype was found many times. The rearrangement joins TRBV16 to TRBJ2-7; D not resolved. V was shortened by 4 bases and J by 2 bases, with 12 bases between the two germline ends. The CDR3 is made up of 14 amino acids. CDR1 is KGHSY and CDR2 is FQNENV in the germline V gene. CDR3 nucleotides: TGTGCCAGCAGCCCCGGTGACACCACCTACGAGCAGTACTTC. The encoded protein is CASSPGDTTYEQYF.

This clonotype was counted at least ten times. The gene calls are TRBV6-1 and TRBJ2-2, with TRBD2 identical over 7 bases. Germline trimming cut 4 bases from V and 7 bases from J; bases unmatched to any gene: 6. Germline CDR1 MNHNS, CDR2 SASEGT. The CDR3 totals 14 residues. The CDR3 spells CASSGLAVNGELFF. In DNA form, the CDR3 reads TGTGCCAGCAGTGGTCTAGCGGTAAACGGGGAGCTGTTTTTT.

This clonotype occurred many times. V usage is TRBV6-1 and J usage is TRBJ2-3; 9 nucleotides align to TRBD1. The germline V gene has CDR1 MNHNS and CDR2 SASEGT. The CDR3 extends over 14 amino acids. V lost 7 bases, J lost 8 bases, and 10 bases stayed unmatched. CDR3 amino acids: CASTDRGASSTQYF. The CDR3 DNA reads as TGTGCCAGCACGGACAGGGGTGCGTCAAGTACGCAGTATTTT.

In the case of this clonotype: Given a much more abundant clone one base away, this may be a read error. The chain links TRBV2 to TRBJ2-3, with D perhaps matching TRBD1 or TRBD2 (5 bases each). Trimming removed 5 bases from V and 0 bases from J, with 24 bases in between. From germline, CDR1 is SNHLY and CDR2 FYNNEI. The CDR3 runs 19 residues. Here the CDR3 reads CASSPPGRGPPTSTDTQYF. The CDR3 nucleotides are TGTGCCAGCAGTCCTCCGGGACGGGGACCCCCTACTAGCACAGATACGCAGTATTTT.

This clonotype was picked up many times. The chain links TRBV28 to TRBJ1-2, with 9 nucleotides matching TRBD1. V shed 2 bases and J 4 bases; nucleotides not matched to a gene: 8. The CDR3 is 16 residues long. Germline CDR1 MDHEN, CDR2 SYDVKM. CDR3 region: CASSLPSQGAPYGYTF. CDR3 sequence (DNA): TGTGCCAGCAGTTTACCCTCACAGGGGGCTCCCTATGGCTACACCTTC.

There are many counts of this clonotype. The CDR3 nucleotides are TGTGCCAGCAGTTACGAAGTGGACGGGGGGCGAGAACAAGAGACCCAGTACTTC. This translates into CASSYEVDGGREQETQYF. The rearrangement links TRBV6-5 to TRBJ2-5, with D possibly TRBD2 on 7 matching bases. V shed 2 bases and J shed 2 bases, with 21 bases lying between them. Germline-derived CDR1 and CDR2 are MNHEY and SVGAGI. This CDR3 spans 18 amino acids.

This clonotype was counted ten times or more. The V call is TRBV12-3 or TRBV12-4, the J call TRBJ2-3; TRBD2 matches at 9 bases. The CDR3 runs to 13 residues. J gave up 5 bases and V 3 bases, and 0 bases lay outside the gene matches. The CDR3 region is CASSLREGDTQYF. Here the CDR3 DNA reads TGTGCCAGCAGTTTGCGGGAGGGAGATACGCAGTATTTT.

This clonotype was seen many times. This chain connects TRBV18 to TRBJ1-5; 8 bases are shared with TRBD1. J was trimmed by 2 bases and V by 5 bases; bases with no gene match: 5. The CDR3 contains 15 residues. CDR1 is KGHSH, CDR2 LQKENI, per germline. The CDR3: CASSAGGSGNQPQHF. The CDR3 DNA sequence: TGTGCCAGCTCAGCAGGGGGCAGCGGCAATCAGCCCCAGCATTTT.

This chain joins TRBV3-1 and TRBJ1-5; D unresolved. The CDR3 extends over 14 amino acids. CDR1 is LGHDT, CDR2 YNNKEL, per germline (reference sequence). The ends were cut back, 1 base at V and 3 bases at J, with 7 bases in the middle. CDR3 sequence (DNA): TGTGCCAGCAGCCAAGTCCCCCACAATCAGCCCCAGCATTTT. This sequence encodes CASSQVPHNQPQHF.

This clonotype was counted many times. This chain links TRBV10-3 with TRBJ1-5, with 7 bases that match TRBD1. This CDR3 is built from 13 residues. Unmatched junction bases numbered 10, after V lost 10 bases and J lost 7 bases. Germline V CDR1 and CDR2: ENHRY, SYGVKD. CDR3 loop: CATSTGVGQPQHF. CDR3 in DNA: TGTGCCACCTCAACAGGGGTCGGACAGCCCCAGCATTTT.

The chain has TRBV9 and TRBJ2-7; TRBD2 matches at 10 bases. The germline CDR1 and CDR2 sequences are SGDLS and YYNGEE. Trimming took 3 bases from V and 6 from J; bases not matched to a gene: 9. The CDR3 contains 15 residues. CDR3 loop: CASSADLAGAGEQYF. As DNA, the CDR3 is TGTGCCAGCAGCGCCGATCTAGCGGGAGCGGGCGAGCAGTACTTC.

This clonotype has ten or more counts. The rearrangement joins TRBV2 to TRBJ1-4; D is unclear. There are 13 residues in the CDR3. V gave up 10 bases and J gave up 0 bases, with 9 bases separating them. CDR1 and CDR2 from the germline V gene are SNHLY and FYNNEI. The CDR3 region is CAKQAATNEKLFF. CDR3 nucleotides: TGTGCCAAACAAGCTGCAACTAATGAAAAACTGTTTTTT. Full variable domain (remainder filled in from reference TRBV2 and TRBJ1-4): EPEVTQTPSHQVTQMGQEVILRCVPISNHLYFYWYRQILGQKVEFLVSFYNNEISEKSEIFDDQFSVERPDGSNFTLKIRSTKLEDSAMYFCAKQAATNEKLFFGSGTQLSVL.

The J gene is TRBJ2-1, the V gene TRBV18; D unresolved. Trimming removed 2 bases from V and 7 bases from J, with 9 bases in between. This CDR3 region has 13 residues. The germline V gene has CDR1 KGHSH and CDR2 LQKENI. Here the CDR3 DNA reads TGTGCCAGCTCACCATGGGCTAGGAATGAGCAGTTCTTC. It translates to CASSPWARNEQFF.

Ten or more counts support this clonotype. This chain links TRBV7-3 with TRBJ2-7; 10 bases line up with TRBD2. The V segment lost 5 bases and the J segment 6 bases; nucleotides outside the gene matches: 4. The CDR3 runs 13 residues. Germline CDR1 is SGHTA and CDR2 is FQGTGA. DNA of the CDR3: TGTGCCAGCAGCCCGAGCGGGGGGGGCGAGCAGTACTTC. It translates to CASSPSGGGEQYF.

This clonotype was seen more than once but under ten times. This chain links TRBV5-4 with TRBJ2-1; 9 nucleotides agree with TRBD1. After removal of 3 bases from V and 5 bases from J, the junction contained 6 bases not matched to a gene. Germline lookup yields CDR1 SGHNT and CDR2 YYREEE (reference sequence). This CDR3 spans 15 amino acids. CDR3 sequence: CASSSPGTGNNEQFF. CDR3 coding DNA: TGTGCCAGCAGCTCCCCCGGGACAGGGAACAATGAGCAGTTCTTC.

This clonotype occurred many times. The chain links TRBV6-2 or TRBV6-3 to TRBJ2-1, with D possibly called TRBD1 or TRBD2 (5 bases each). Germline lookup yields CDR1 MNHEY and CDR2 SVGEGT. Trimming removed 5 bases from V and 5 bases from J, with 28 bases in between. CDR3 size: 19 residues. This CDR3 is CASSELSDPRDPFHNEQFF. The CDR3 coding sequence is TGTGCCAGCAGTGAATTATCAGACCCGAGGGACCCCTTTCACAATGAGCAGTTCTTC.

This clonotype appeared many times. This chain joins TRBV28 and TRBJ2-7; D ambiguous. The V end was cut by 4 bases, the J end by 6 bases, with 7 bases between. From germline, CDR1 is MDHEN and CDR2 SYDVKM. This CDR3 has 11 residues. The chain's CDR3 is CASSSGPEQYF. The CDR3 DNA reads TGTGCCAGCAGTTCCGGGCCCGAGCAGTACTTC.

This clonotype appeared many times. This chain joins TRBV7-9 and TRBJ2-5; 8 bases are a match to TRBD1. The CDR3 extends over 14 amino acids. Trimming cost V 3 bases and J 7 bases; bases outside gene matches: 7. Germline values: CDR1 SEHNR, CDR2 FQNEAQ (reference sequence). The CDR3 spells CASSFLTGVGTQYF. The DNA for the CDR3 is TGTGCCAGCAGCTTTCTGACAGGGGTGGGGACCCAGTACTTC. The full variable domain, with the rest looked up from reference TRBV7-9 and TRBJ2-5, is DTGVSQNPRHKITKRGQNVTFRCDPISEHNRLYWYRQTLGQGPEFLTYFQNEAQLEKSRLLSDRFSAERPKGSFSTLEIQRTEQGDSAMYLCASSFLTGVGTQYFGPGTRLLVL.

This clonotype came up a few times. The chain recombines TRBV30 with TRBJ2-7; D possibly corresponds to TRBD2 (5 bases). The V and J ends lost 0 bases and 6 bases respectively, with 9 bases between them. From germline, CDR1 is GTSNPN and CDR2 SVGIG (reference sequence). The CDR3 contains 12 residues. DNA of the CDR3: TGTGCCTGGAGTGTACACGGGATCGAGCAGTACTTC. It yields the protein CAWSVHGIEQYF.

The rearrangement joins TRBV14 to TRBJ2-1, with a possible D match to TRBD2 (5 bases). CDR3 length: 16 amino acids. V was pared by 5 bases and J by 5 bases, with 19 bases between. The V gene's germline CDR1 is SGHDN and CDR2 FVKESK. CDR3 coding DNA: TGTGCCAGCAGCGATGTACTAGTGCTCCGCGACAATGAGCAGTTCTTC. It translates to CASSDVLVLRDNEQFF.

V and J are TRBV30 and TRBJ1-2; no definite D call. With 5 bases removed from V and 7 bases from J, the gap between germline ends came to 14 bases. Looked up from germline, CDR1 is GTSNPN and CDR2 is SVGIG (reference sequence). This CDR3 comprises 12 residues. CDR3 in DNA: TGTGCCTGGGTCCACCAGTTCGGTGGCTACACCTTC. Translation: CAWVHQFGGYTF.

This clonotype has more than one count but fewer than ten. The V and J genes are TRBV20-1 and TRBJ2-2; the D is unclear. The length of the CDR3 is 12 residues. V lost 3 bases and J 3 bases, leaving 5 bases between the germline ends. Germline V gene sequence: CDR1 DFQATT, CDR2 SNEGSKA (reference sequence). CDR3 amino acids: CSASRDTGELFF. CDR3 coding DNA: TGCAGTGCTAGCAGAGACACCGGGGAGCTGTTTTTT.

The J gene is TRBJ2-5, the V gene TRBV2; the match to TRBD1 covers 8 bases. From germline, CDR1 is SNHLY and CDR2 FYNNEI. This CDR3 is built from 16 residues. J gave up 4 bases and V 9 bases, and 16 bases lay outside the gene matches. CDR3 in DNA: TGTGCCAGTACTAATACGATGACAGGGGTTGGAGAGACCCAGTACTTC. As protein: CASTNTMTGVGETQYF.

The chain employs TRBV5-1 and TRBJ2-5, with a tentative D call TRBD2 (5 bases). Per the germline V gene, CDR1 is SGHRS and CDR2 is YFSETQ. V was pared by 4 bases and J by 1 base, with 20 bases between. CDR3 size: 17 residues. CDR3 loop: CASSGQLTGWFQETQYF. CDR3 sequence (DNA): TGCGCCAGCAGCGGCCAACTCACGGGATGGTTCCAAGAGACCCAGTACTTC. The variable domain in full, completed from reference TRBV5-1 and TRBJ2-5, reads KAGVTQTPRYLIKTRGQQVTLSCSPISGHRSVSWYQQTPGQGLQFLFEYFSETQRNKGNFPGRFSGRQFSNSRSEMNVSTLELGDSALYLCASSGQLTGWFQETQYFGPGTRLLVL.

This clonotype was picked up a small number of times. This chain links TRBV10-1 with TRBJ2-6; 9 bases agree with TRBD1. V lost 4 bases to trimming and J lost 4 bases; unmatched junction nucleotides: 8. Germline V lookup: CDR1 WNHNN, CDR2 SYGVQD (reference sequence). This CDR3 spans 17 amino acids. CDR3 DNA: TGCGCCAGCAGTGCGGGACAGGGTCCCGGCGGGGCCAACGTCCTGACTTTC. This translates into CASSAGQGPGGANVLTF.

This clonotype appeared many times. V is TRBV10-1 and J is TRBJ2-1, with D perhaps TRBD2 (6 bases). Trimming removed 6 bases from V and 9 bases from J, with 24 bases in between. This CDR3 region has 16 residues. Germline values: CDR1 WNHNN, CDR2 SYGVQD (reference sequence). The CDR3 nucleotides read TGCGCCAGCAGCTCGGGACGGCTCCTTGGGGGAGGTGAGCAGTTCTTC. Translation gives CASSSGRLLGGGEQFF.

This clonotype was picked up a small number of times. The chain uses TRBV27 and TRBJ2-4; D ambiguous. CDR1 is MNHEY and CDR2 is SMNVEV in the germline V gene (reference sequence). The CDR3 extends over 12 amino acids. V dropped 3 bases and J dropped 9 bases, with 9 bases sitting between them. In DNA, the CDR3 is TGTGCCAGCAGTTTTGGTATGGGCATTCAGTACTTC. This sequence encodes CASSFGMGIQYF.

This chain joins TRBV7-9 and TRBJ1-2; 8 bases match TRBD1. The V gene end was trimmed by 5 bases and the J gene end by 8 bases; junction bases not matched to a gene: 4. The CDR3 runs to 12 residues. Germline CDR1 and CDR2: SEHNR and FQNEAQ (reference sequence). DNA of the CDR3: TGTGCCAGCAGCGGAGACAGGGGAGGCTACACCTTC. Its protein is CASSGDRGGYTF.

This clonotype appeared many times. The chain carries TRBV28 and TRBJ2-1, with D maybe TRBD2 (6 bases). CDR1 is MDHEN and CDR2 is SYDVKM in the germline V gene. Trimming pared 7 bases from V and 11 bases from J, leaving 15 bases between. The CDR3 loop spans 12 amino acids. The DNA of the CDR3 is TGTGCCAGCACCACCGCAGGGAGGCAGCAGTTCTTC. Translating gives CASTTAGRQQFF.